This T cell receptor (beta chain) originates from a study of blood T cell repertoires in COVID-19. The overall study: COVID-19 samples, acute and convalescent, were from the United States, Italy and Spain. Nucleic acid was either cDNA or gDNA, and it came from T cells, B-cell-depleted T cells, or PBMCs.

Original data processing: Amplification of reference gene primers provided the estimated nucleated cell counts. Sequencing used immunoSEQ multiplex PCR; TCRdb keeps in-frame clones, though not all of them. V, J and clone size derive from that table, while D and trimming were established from the DNA sequence. The sample lists roughly 85,000 clones; just over 85% were seen once. This CDR3 is 12 amino acids long. Trimming cost V 5 bases and J 6 bases, with 10 bases left between them. Material: peripheral blood. This chain links TRBV12-3 or TRBV12-4 with TRBJ1-2; D is possibly TRBD1 (5 bases). The TCR sequence derives from a man aged 50 to 60 with active or convalescent COVID-19. This chain's CDR3 is CASSRTPDGYTF. The CDR3 DNA reads as TGTGCCAGCAGTCGGACACCTGATGGCTACACCTTC.